The rows below give T cell receptor beta chains drawn from one sample of a study of human thymus T cells. Measured with immunoSEQ multiplex PCR; TCRdb has only the in-frame clones, and not every one. The sample records around 70,000 clones, roughly 94% being singletons. Material for sequencing was thymus tissue. The receptors were sampled from a girl under three years old with a congenital heart defect but otherwise immunologically healthy. Both conserved end residues are part of each CDR3. The D gene is left open where the match is weak. Not all rows give a size; the values are once, few, many and, for expanded clones, a class.

clone_size j_call v_call d_call cdr3_aa cdr3_nt
- TRBJ1-2 TRBV4-1 - CASSPGQPYGYTF TGCGCCAGCAGCCCTGGACAGCCCTATGGCTACACCTTC
- TRBJ2-1 TRBV30 TRBD2 CAWSGAGGGGNEQFF TGTGCCTGGAGCGGAGCGGGAGGGGGGGGCAATGAGCAGTTCTTC
- TRBJ2-5 TRBV2 - CASSEAGFSEETQYF TGTGCCAGCAGTGAAGCGGGGTTTTCAGAAGAGACCCAGTACTTC
- TRBJ2-1 TRBV9 - CASSRWDPAGYEQFF TGTGCCAGCAGCAGATGGGACCCCGCCGGGTATGAGCAGTTCTTC
- TRBJ2-1 TRBV27 TRBD2 CASSFGVGGNEQFF TGTGCCAGCAGTTTCGGCGTGGGAGGGAATGAGCAGTTCTTC
- TRBJ2-1 TRBV5-6 - CASSLTEGEQFF TGTGCCAGCAGCTTGACAGAGGGTGAGCAGTTCTTC
- TRBJ2-5 TRBV5-1 - CASSLGKDREEETQYF TGCGCCAGCAGCTTGGGTAAGGACAGAGAGGAAGAGACCCAGTACTTC
- TRBJ2-1 TRBV11-2 TRBD2 CASSLVIAGLYNEQFF TGTGCCAGCAGCTTAGTTATAGCGGGGCTATACAATGAGCAGTTCTTC
- TRBJ1-5 TRBV6-1 - CASSETKGPNQPQHF TGTGCCAGCAGTGAAACCAAGGGTCCCAATCAGCCCCAGCATTTT
- TRBJ2-6 TRBV30 - CACHREGSGANVLTF TGTGCCTGCCACAGGGAGGGTTCTGGGGCCAACGTCCTGACTTTC
- TRBJ1-2 TRBV14 - CASSQEDRYGYTF TGTGCCAGCAGCCAAGAGGACAGATATGGCTACACCTTC
- TRBJ1-4 TRBV6-5 - CASSYSRDPLEKLFF TGTGCCAGCAGTTACTCGAGGGACCCCCTCGAGAAACTGTTTTTT
- TRBJ2-5 TRBV18 - CASSRIPQPRGETQYF TGTGCCAGCTCGCGGATCCCCCAACCCCGGGGGGAGACCCAGTACTTC
- TRBJ2-7 TRBV5-1 - CASRDGPNFTYEQYF TGCGCCAGCAGGGATGGACCAAATTTTACCTACGAGCAGTACTTC
- TRBJ1-1 TRBV18 - CASSPGPNTEAFF TGTGCCAGCTCACCAGGACCTAACACTGAAGCTTTCTTT
- TRBJ2-7 TRBV7-8 - CASSLVPGFRFSYEQYF TGTGCCAGCAGCTTAGTCCCGGGATTTCGTTTCTCCTACGAGCAGTACTTC
- TRBJ1-2 TRBV27 - CASSCGRGYTF TGTGCCAGCAGTTGTGGCCGGGGCTACACCTTC
- TRBJ2-7 TRBV13 TRBD2 CASSLRTSGFFEQYF TGTGCCAGCAGCCTCCGGACTAGCGGGTTCTTCGAGCAGTACTTC
- TRBJ2-6 TRBV2 - CASSEDRDRSGANVLTF TGTGCCAGCAGTGAAGACAGGGACCGCTCTGGGGCCAACGTCCTGACTTTC
- TRBJ2-3 TRBV7-3 - CASSLRGREEEDTQYF TGTGCCAGCAGCTTAAGGGGGCGGGAAGAAGAAGATACGCAGTATTTT
- TRBJ2-4 TRBV27 - CASSSPLAKNIQYF TGTGCCAGCAGTTCTCCCCTAGCCAAAAACATTCAGTACTTC
- TRBJ2-7 TRBV18 TRBD2 CASSPPPCGGAYEQYF TGTGCCAGCTCACCACCTCCCTGCGGGGGGGCCTACGAGCAGTACTTC
- TRBJ2-4 TRBV2 - CASMGVLAKNIQYF TGTGCCAGCATGGGTGTACTAGCCAAAAACATTCAGTACTTC
- TRBJ2-7 TRBV18 TRBD1 CASSPAGQGSYEQYF TGTGCCAGCTCACCAGCGGGACAGGGCTCCTACGAGCAGTACTTC
- TRBJ2-5 TRBV10-1 TRBD2 CASSVGLAIQETQYF TGCGCCAGCAGTGTGGGACTAGCGATCCAGGAGACCCAGTACTTC
- TRBJ1-2 TRBV29-1 - CSVEDVGYYDLYGYTF TGCAGCGTTGAAGATGTAGGCTACTACGACCTCTATGGCTACACCTTC
- TRBJ1-4 TRBV7-9 - CASSRGSLPAGNEKLFF TGTGCCAGCAGCCGGGGCTCCCTTCCGGCCGGAAATGAAAAACTGTTTTTT
- TRBJ1-5 TRBV10-3 - CAISERGGDQPQHF TGTGCCATCAGTGAAAGAGGCGGCGATCAGCCCCAGCATTTT
- TRBJ2-7 TRBV5-5 TRBD2 CASSWSGLRTSGMYEQYF TGTGCCAGCAGCTGGAGCGGGCTTAGGACTAGCGGGATGTACGAGCAGTACTTC
- TRBJ2-4 TRBV4-2 - CASSQERPANIQYF TGTGCCAGCAGCCAAGAACGGCCCGCAAACATTCAGTACTTC
once TRBJ2-6 TRBV28 - CASKGSGANVLTF TGTGCCAGCAAGGGCTCTGGGGCCAACGTCCTGACTTTC
- TRBJ2-5 TRBV9 - CASSVDGRFQETQYF TGTGCCAGCAGCGTAGATGGGCGCTTCCAAGAGACCCAGTACTTC
- TRBJ2-7 TRBV5-1 - CASSGDRGPYEQYF TGCGCCAGCAGCGGGGACCGCGGTCCCTACGAGCAGTACTTC
- TRBJ1-1 TRBV28 - CASSLTIYTDEAFF TGTGCCAGCAGTTTAACCATCTACACGGATGAAGCTTTCTTT
- TRBJ2-1 TRBV19 - CASSIWGWEQFF TGTGCCAGTAGTATTTGGGGGTGGGAGCAGTTCTTC
- TRBJ2-3 TRBV5-1 TRBD2 CASRLSGLAGVPWPDTQYF TGCGCCAGCCGGTTGTCGGGACTAGCGGGGGTTCCGTGGCCAGATACGCAGTATTTT
- TRBJ1-4 TRBV7-6 - CASSPGTATNEKLFF TGTGCCAGCAGCCCAGGGACGGCAACTAATGAAAAACTGTTTTTT
- TRBJ2-7 TRBV28 - CASSLIVEWGTYEQYF TGTGCCAGCAGTTTAATTGTGGAGTGGGGCACCTACGAGCAGTACTTC
- TRBJ2-4 TRBV19 TRBD1 CASGSKGTVGSAKNIQYF TGTGCCAGTGGGTCAAAAGGGACAGTCGGGTCGGCCAAAAACATTCAGTACTTC
- TRBJ2-5 TRBV2 - CASFRIGGETQYF TGTGCCAGCTTCCGAATAGGGGGGGAGACCCAGTACTTC
few TRBJ2-7 TRBV27 - CASRRGIAYEQYF TGTGCCAGCAGAAGGGGAATCGCCTACGAGCAGTACTTC
- TRBJ2-7 TRBV11-2 TRBD2 CASSPRRGGSPYEQYF TGTGCCAGCAGCCCCCGGAGGGGCGGGAGCCCTTACGAGCAGTACTTC
- TRBJ1-1 TRBV21-1 - CASSKARTGSGTEAFF TGTGCCAGCAGCAAAGCGAGGACAGGGAGCGGCACTGAAGCTTTCTTT
- TRBJ2-7 TRBV4-2 - CASSQDGTAAEQYF TGTGCCAGCAGCCAAGACGGGACGGCCGCCGAGCAGTACTTC
once TRBJ2-1 TRBV11-2 TRBD2 CASSLSGRVHNEQFF TGTGCCAGCAGCTTAAGTGGGAGGGTCCACAATGAGCAGTTCTTC
- TRBJ2-2 TRBV19 TRBD2 CASSIPASGTGELFF TGTGCCAGTAGTATTCCGGCTAGCGGCACCGGGGAGCTGTTTTTT